The next 12 T cell receptor beta chains were all read from a single sample in a study of post-analysis software for immune sequencing data. Study observations and caveats: Compared with controls, patients had more of roughly 5 TRBV segments, including TRBV5-6, TRBV5-1 and TRBV20-1.

Antigens for these TCRs are unknown. Unique molecular identifiers had been added to the TCR beta cDNA libraries. TCRdb ran MiXCR on the PCR reads and lists one entry per CDR3 protein. Of more than 450,000 distinct CDR3 sequences listed, approximately 34% are singletons. Sequenced input: blood. The origin of the receptors is a girl aged 2 to 17 with multiple sclerosis.

The rearrangement joins TRBV29-1 to TRBJ2-2, with TRBD1 as a possible D gene (5 bases). V lost 7 bases and J lost 1, with 10 bases in between. The germline V gene has CDR1 SQVTM and CDR2 ANQGSEA. The CDR3 contains 13 residues. CDR3 DNA: TGCAGCGCCGACAGAGTGAACACCGGGGAGCTGTTTTTT. It translates to CSADRVNTGELFF.

V and J are TRBV3-1 and TRBJ2-3; 11 bases match TRBD2. V lost 4 bases and J lost 5; bases outside the gene matches: 17. The CDR3 runs 19 residues. Germline CDR1 and CDR2: LGHDT and YNNKEL (reference sequence). The CDR3 DNA reads as TGTGCCAGCAGCCCAATCCGGGAGATAGCGGGGGGGGAAGTAGATACGCAGTATTTT. Its protein product is CASSPIREIAGGEVDTQYF.

This clonotype was observed a few times. The chain joins TRBV7-8 to TRBJ1-5, with TRBD1 as a possible D gene (6 bases). Germline-derived CDR1 and CDR2 are SGHVS and FQNEAQ. This CDR3 contains 14 residues. The V and J ends lost 6 bases and 5 bases respectively, with 14 bases between them. CDR3 region: CASRPTPGDQPQHF. DNA of the CDR3: TGTGCCAGCAGGCCAACCCCAGGGGATCAGCCCCAGCATTTT.

The rearrangement joins TRBV5-1 to TRBJ1-2; D is uncertain. The CDR3 has 14 amino acids. Trimming took off 0 bases at V and 3 bases at J, with 9 bases between the two ends. Germline values: CDR1 SGHRS, CDR2 YFSETQ. CDR3 in amino acids: CASSLEGGHYGYTF. CDR3 DNA sequence: TGCGCCAGCAGCTTGGAGGGAGGGCACTATGGCTACACCTTC.

The chain joins TRBV6-5 to TRBJ2-1; TRBD1 or TRBD2 may be the D gene (6 bases each). The ends were cut back, 5 bases at V and 2 bases at J, with 10 bases in the middle. The CDR3 length is 14 residues. The germline gives CDR1 MNHEY, CDR2 SVGAGI. The CDR3 is CASSHRGPYNEQFF. CDR3 nucleotides: TGTGCCAGCAGTCACCGGGGGCCCTACAATGAGCAGTTCTTC.

The chain joins TRBV20-1 to TRBJ2-5, with D uncertain. The CDR3 is 12 residues long. Germline CDR1 reads DFQATT; CDR2 reads SNEGSKA (reference sequence). V dropped 7 bases and J dropped 3 bases, with 12 bases sitting between them. CDR3: CSESQAEETQYF. DNA of the CDR3: TGCAGTGAGTCCCAGGCAGAAGAGACCCAGTACTTC.

V usage is TRBV27 and J usage is TRBJ2-4, with 7 positions matching TRBD1. Trimming cost V 5 bases and J 0 bases; bases outside gene matches: 10. The germline gives CDR1 MNHEY, CDR2 SMNVEV (reference sequence). This CDR3 comprises 17 residues. CDR3 protein: CASSRLTGVSAKNIQYF. As DNA, the CDR3 is TGTGCCAGCAGTCGATTAACAGGGGTCTCAGCCAAAAACATTCAGTACTTC.

V usage is TRBV20-1 and J usage is TRBJ2-7; 10 bases match TRBD2. The CDR3 extends over 14 amino acids. The trim removed 3 bases at V and 2 bases at J, leaving 4 bases unmatched. Germline V gene data show CDR1 as DFQATT and CDR2 as SNEGSKA (reference sequence). The CDR3 is CSASVAGGPYEQYF. Here the CDR3 DNA reads TGCAGTGCTAGCGTAGCGGGGGGCCCCTACGAGCAGTACTTC.

The chain joins TRBV20-1 to TRBJ1-1; D uncertain. Trimming stripped 6 bases from V and 8 bases from J, with 16 bases between. Per the germline V gene, CDR1 is DFQATT and CDR2 is SNEGSKA (reference sequence). This CDR3 contains 12 residues. The CDR3 loop is CSAPEMGGEAFF. DNA for the CDR3: TGCAGTGCCCCTGAGATGGGCGGCGAAGCTTTCTTT.

This clonotype has more than one count but fewer than ten. The gene calls are TRBV20-1 and TRBJ2-5; 10 bases match TRBD2. V lost 5 bases and J lost 3; bases outside the gene matches: 6. This CDR3 has 14 amino acids. From germline, CDR1 is DFQATT and CDR2 SNEGSKA (reference sequence). As DNA, the CDR3 is TGCAGTGCTCCGGTAGCGGGGGGTAAAGAGACCCAGTACTTC. It specifies CSAPVAGGKETQYF.

The chain couples TRBV7-9 to TRBJ1-5, with a possible D match to TRBD1 (6 bases). CDR1 is SEHNR, CDR2 FQNEAQ, per germline (reference sequence). With 3 bases removed from V and 5 bases from J, the gap between germline ends came to 17 bases. There are 16 residues in the CDR3. The CDR3 DNA follows: TGTGCCAGCAGCTTGGTGGGGGGCCCAAGCTATCAGCCCCAGCATTTT. Translating it yields CASSLVGGPSYQPQHF.

A remark on this clonotype: Relative to the germline gene, one junction end is altered; a read error may explain this. The chain combines TRBV6-1 with TRBJ2-4; 13 nucleotides line up with TRBD2. This CDR3 spans 19 amino acids. Germline CDR1 and CDR2: MNHNS and SASEGT. The CDR3, as DNA: TGTGCCGGCAGTCGGGCACTAGCGGGGGGGCCTAAGTCCAAAAACATTCAGTACTTC. This encodes CAGSRALAGGPKSKNIQYF.